What follows are 2 T cell receptor beta chains derived from one specimen sequenced in a study of T cells in localized non-small cell lung cancer. The table came from immunoSEQ multiplex PCR; TCRdb's copy has only in-frame clones and leaves some out. Here the sample spans 1,500 to 2,000 clones, under 30% being singletons. The sequencing used normal lung tissue next to the tumor, collected before any cancer treatment. These receptors were collected from a female donor over 55 with stage II squamous cell lung carcinoma.

This clone is termed medium-sized. The genes are TRBV6-8 and TRBJ2-7; D is perhaps TRBD1 (5 bases). CDR1 is MNHGY, CDR2 SAAAGT, per germline. The CDR3 totals 15 residues. V lost 5 bases to trimming and J lost 0 bases, with 14 bases between them. The CDR3 nucleotides are TGTGCCAGCAGTGAGGACACAGCAAGCTCCTACGAGCAGTACGTC. Translated: CASSEDTASSYEQYV.

This clone was seen a few times. DNA of the CDR3: TGTGCCAGCAGTCTACTAGCGGGAGGTTCCGAGCAGTACTTC. It is translated as CASSLLAGGSEQYF. The chain combines TRBV6-8 with TRBJ2-7, with TRBD2 identical over 12 bases. The CDR3 contains 14 residues. V lost 5 bases to trimming and J lost 6 bases; unmatched junction nucleotides: 5. Germline-derived CDR1 and CDR2 are MNHGY and SAAAGT.